This T cell receptor (beta chain) was recorded in a study of blood T cell repertoires in COVID-19. Study context: From the United States, Italy and Spain came samples of acute and convalescent COVID-19. Sources were T cells, B-cell-depleted T cells, or PBMCs; the material itself was cDNA or gDNA.

Patients from Seattle were sampled longitudinally, starting during active infection. Here immunoSEQ multiplex PCR was the method, and the copy in TCRdb shows in-frame clones only, minus some. The sample lists hundreds of thousands of clones, around 88% occurring once. V gave up 2 bases and J gave up 5 bases, with 13 bases separating them. This CDR3 is 14 amino acids long. Germline V gene lookup returns CDR1 SGHDT and CDR2 YYEEEE. The chain couples TRBV5-6 to TRBJ1-1; D gene unclear. The TCR sequence derives from a woman aged 25 to 39 with COVID-19, enrolled during active disease. Sequenced input: peripheral blood. The CDR3, as DNA: TGTGCCAGCAGCTTCGGGTTAGGTGCTACTGAAGCTTTCTTT. Translated: CASSFGLGATEAFF. Supplemented by reference TRBV5-6 and TRBJ1-1, the full variable domain reads DAGVTQSPTHLIKTRGQQVTLRCSPKSGHDTVSWYQQALGQGPQFIFQYYEEEERQRGNFPDRFSGHQFPNYSSELNVNALLLGDSALYLCASSFGLGATEAFFGQGTRLTVV.